This T cell receptor beta chain appears in the sequencing data of a study of immune evolution from preneoplasia to lung adenocarcinoma. Whole-study findings and limits: From normal lung to invasive adenocarcinoma, top clone frequencies appeared to decrease. Normal lung had highest clonality; later lesions appeared denser, more diverse.

The repertoire was sequenced with immunoSEQ multiplex PCR; TCRdb's copy has only in-frame clones and lacks some. Among over 5,500 clones listed, around 75% were seen once. Each case's diagnosis was confirmed by two pathologists on H&E. Macro-dissection enriched premalignant or tumor cells before nucleic acid extraction. The CDR3 is 12 amino acids. Trimming stripped 1 base from V and 6 bases from J, with 4 bases between. Germline assignment: CDR1 LNHDA and CDR2 SQIVND (reference sequence). This clone was detected only a few times. Its antigen remains unidentified. The sequence was collected from a person in their sixties or seventies with lung adenocarcinoma. The sequenced material came from FFPE invasive lung adenocarcinoma tissue. The chain joins TRBV19 to TRBJ1-5, with D unresolved. The CDR3 DNA sequence: TGTGCCAGTAGTATAGGGGGTCAGCCCCAGCATTTT. Protein sequence: CASSIGGQPQHF.